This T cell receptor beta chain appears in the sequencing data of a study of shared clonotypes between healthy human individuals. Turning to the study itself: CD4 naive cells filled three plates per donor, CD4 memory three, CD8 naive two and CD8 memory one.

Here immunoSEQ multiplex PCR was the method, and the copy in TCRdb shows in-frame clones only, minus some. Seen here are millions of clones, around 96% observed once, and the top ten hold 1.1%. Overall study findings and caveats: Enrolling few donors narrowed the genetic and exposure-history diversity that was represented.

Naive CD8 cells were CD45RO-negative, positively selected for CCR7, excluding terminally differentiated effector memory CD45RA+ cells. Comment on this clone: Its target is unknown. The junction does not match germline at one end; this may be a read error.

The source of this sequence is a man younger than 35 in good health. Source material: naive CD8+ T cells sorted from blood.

CDR3 coding DNA: TGTGCTAGCAGTCACTGTCAGGGGTTTCTATATGAGGGTCCCTACGAGCAGTACTTC. Its translation: CASSHCQGFLYEGPYEQYF. The V call is TRBV7-7, the J call TRBJ2-7; perhaps TRBD1 as D (6 bases). Per germline, CDR1 SSHAT and CDR2 FNYEAQ (reference sequence). This CDR3 is 19 amino acids long.